One and the same sample provided the 2 T cell receptor beta chains below, sequenced in a study of blood T cell repertoires in COVID-19. Repertoires were generated with immunoSEQ multiplex PCR, while TCRdb's copy carries only in-frame clones and drops some. The profile covers 120,000 or so clones, with approximately 79% appearing a single time and about 2.3% taken by the ten largest. Sequencing used peripheral blood. The origin of the receptors is a man aged 50 to 60 with acute or convalescent COVID-19.

This sequence joins TRBV27 and TRBJ2-3; TRBD2 agrees at 9 bases. V gave up 5 bases and J gave up 3 bases; unmatched junction bases: 15. The CDR3 runs 18 residues. The germline V gene encodes CDR1 MNHEY and CDR2 SMNVEV (reference sequence). In DNA, the CDR3 is TGTGCCAGCAGTAGCTTCGGGAGCGGGAGGATGTCAACAGATACGCAGTATTTT. Its protein product is CASSSFGSGRMSTDTQYF.

The gene calls are TRBV19 and TRBJ1-1; D is unclear. The CDR3 is 14 amino acids. V was pared by 4 bases and J by 0 bases, with 9 bases between. Germline V lookup: CDR1 LNHDA, CDR2 SQIVND (reference sequence). The CDR3: CASSTGMMNTEAFF. In DNA, the CDR3 is TGTGCCAGTAGTACCGGGATGATGAACACTGAAGCTTTCTTT.